The 12 T cell receptor beta chains listed next were all sequenced from one sample in a study of T cell repertoires in cytomegalovirus infection. A single record per CDR3 protein comes from TCRdb applying MiXCR to the reads. The table records about 770,000 distinct CDR3 sequences, approximately 32% of them present only once. These receptors are not linked to any known antigen. The material was cultured CD8+ T cells from PBMCs, obtained from culture after CMV antigen stimulation. The receptors come from a human donor in good health (CMV status not recorded). Some clones in this sample may be carry-over from other donors' samples.

Ten or more counts support this clonotype. The V call is TRBV4-1, the J call TRBJ1-1; unclear D gene. V lost 4 bases, J lost 2 bases, and 11 bases lay in between. This CDR3 region has 14 residues. The germline CDR1 and CDR2 sequences are MGHRA and YSYEKL. CDR3 bases: TGCGCCAGCAGCCCCCCTCTGCACAACACTGAAGCTTTCTTT. Protein product: CASSPPLHNTEAFF.

J is TRBJ1-1 and V is TRBV7-9, with 9 bases lining up with TRBD1. Germline CDR1 and CDR2: SEHNR and FQNEAQ (reference sequence). This CDR3 comprises 16 residues. V was clipped by 1 base and J by 5 bases; unmatched bases: 8. CDR3 loop: CASSLGPDRGETEAFF. As DNA, the CDR3 is TGTGCCAGCAGCTTAGGTCCGGACAGGGGTGAAACTGAAGCTTTCTTT.

V is TRBV28 and J is TRBJ2-7; 10 positions match TRBD1. CDR3 length: 17 residues. The V segment lost 4 bases and the J segment 0 bases; nucleotides outside the gene matches: 9. Looked up from germline, CDR1 is MDHEN and CDR2 is SYDVKM. The CDR3 nucleotides read TGTGCCAGCAGTTCTCGGACAGGGGGGCAGATCTCCTACGAGCAGTACGTC. This gives the protein CASSSRTGGQISYEQYV.

This clonotype showed up just a few times. The rearrangement joins TRBV20-1 to TRBJ2-7; 8 bases match TRBD2. J was trimmed by 2 bases and V by 1 base; bases with no gene match: 1. Germline CDR1 reads DFQATT; CDR2 reads SNEGSKA (reference sequence). The CDR3 runs to 13 residues. The CDR3 loop reads CSARVAGTYEQYV. The CDR3 DNA follows: TGCAGTGCTAGAGTAGCGGGGACCTACGAGCAGTACGTC.

The chain couples TRBV27 to TRBJ2-1; D gene unclear. The germline gives CDR1 MNHEY, CDR2 SMNVEV (reference sequence). Between the trimmed V and J ends, which lost 0 bases and 5 bases, there was a span of 8 bases. The CDR3 covers 14 residues. In nucleotides, the CDR3 is TGTGCCAGCAGTTTATCAGGGATCCACAATGAGCAGTTCTTC. Its translation is CASSLSGIHNEQFF.

This clonotype was detected ten times or more. The V gene is TRBV6-2 or TRBV6-3, the J gene TRBJ2-4; D is tentatively TRBD1 or TRBD2 (6 bases each). The ends were cut back, 7 bases at V and 8 bases at J, with 21 bases in the middle. Germline-derived CDR1 and CDR2 are MNHEY and SVGEGT. CDR3 size: 15 residues. DNA of the CDR3: TGTGCCAGCACCCACGAGGGACCCCGGGGGCACATTCAGTACTTC. Translation gives CASTHEGPRGHIQYF.

Here the CDR3 DNA reads TGCGCCAGCAGCTTGGAGACGTATACAGATACGCAGTATTTT. The encoded protein is CASSLETYTDTQYF. V gene TRBV5-1 combines with J gene TRBJ2-3; D unresolved. The CDR3 length is 14 residues. Germline CDR1 is SGHRS and CDR2 is YFSETQ. Trimming took off 0 bases at V and 3 bases at J, with 8 bases between the two ends.

The gene calls are TRBV7-3 and TRBJ2-3; D remains ambiguous. Trimming took off 4 bases at V and 2 bases at J, with 7 bases between the two ends. Germline CDR1 and CDR2: SGHTA and FQGTGA. The CDR3 extends over 13 amino acids. CDR3: CASSSRNTDTQYF. The CDR3 region has the DNA TGTGCCAGCAGCTCGCGGAACACAGATACGCAGTATTTT.

This clonotype has a handful of counts. This chain joins TRBV12-3 or TRBV12-4 and TRBJ1-1, with D possibly matching TRBD1 (5 bases). This CDR3 contains 13 residues. V lost 8 bases to trimming and J lost 4 bases, with 14 bases between them. CDR3 region: CASGPQGITEAFF. The DNA of the CDR3 is TGTGCCAGCGGCCCCCAGGGTATCACTGAAGCTTTCTTT.

The rearrangement links TRBV4-3 to TRBJ2-1; D is perhaps TRBD2 (5 bases). Trimming cost V 4 bases and J 4 bases, with 14 bases left between them. The CDR3 is made up of 15 amino acids. Germline loops: CDR1 LGHNA, CDR2 YSLEER. Here the CDR3 reads CASSPLSTGYNEQFF. Written as DNA, the CDR3 is TGCGCCAGCAGCCCCCTTTCCACGGGGTACAATGAGCAGTTCTTC.

This sequence joins TRBV20-1 and TRBJ2-3; D may be TRBD2 (5 bases). V was cut by 6 bases and J by 0 bases, with 13 bases left in between. The CDR3 is 14 amino acids. Germline assignment: CDR1 DFQATT and CDR2 SNEGSKA (reference sequence). CDR3 in amino acids: CSARGRESTDTQYF. The DNA for the CDR3 is TGCAGTGCCCGGGGTCGGGAAAGCACAGATACGCAGTATTTT.

The rearrangement links TRBV15 to TRBJ2-1; TRBD2 aligns across 7 bases. There are 18 residues in the CDR3. Germline V gives CDR1 LNHNV, CDR2 YYDKDF (reference sequence). Unmatched junction bases numbered 13, after V lost 5 bases and J lost 0 bases. CDR3 nucleotide sequence: TGTGCCACCAGCGGAGGACTAGTGCCCCGAAGCTCCTACAATGAGCAGTTCTTC. Translated: CATSGGLVPRSSYNEQFF.